The 25 T cell receptor beta chains listed next were all sequenced from one sample in a study of blood T cell repertoires in COVID-19. Libraries were prepared by immunoSEQ multiplex PCR; TCRdb keeps only in-frame clonotypes and omits some of them. The table includes 40,000 to 50,000 clones, 86% detected once. Sequences were obtained from peripheral blood. The receptors derive from a woman aged 55-70 years with acute or convalescent COVID-19.

The V and J genes are TRBV5-1 and TRBJ2-3; 15 bases are a match to TRBD2. Germline CDR1 SGHRS, CDR2 YFSETQ. This CDR3 spans 16 amino acids. The V segment lost 4 bases and the J segment 4 bases; nucleotides outside the gene matches: 4. CDR3 sequence reads: CASSMGTSGGPDTQYF. The CDR3 coding sequence is TGCGCCAGCAGCATGGGGACTAGCGGGGGGCCAGATACGCAGTATTTT.

This chain links TRBV10-3 with TRBJ2-7; D perhaps matches TRBD1 (6 bases). The CDR3 length is 17 residues. V was cut by 8 bases and J by 6 bases, with 29 bases left in between. The germline V gene encodes CDR1 ENHRY and CDR2 SYGVKD. The CDR3 DNA reads as TGTGCCATCGGACGGGGTGTCAGGGGAAAAATTTTGGGCGAGCAGTACTTC. Translated, it gives CAIGRGVRGKILGEQYF.

In nucleotides, the CDR3 is TGCGCCAGCAGCGCCGCGGTGACTAGTAGCACAGATACGCAGTATTTT. The encoded protein is CASSAAVTSSTDTQYF. The chain carries TRBV5-1 and TRBJ2-3; TRBD2 is a possible D gene (6 bases). Looked up from germline, CDR1 is SGHRS and CDR2 is YFSETQ. The CDR3 extends over 16 amino acids. Trimming removed 4 bases at V and 0 bases at J, with 15 bases between. Full variable domain (rest looked up from reference TRBV5-1 and TRBJ2-3): KAGVTQTPRYLIKTRGQQVTLSCSPISGHRSVSWYQQTPGQGLQFLFEYFSETQRNKGNFPGRFSGRQFSNSRSEMNVSTLELGDSALYLCASSAAVTSSTDTQYFGPGTRLTVL.

Points on this clone: The same CDR3 is also encoded by other DNA sequences in this sample. The CDR3 region is CSVATGVNQPQHF. CDR3 DNA sequence: TGCAGCGTTGCGACAGGGGTCAATCAGCCCCAGCATTTT. The chain employs TRBV29-1 and TRBJ1-5, with 8 bases that match TRBD1. CDR3 length: 13 amino acids. Per the germline V gene, CDR1 is SQVTM and CDR2 is ANQGSEA. Germline trimming cut 4 bases from V and 3 bases from J; bases unmatched to any gene: 2.

The rearrangement links TRBV10-3 to TRBJ1-2; D possibly corresponds to TRBD1 (5 bases). The CDR3 sequence is 12 residues long. Germline V gives CDR1 ENHRY, CDR2 SYGVKD. The V end lost 2 bases, the J end lost 4 bases, and 5 bases lay between the germline ends. The CDR3 bases are TGTGCCATCAGTGAGGACAGCTATGGCTACACCTTC. This encodes CAISEDSYGYTF.

The chain recombines TRBV20-1 with TRBJ1-1; perhaps TRBD1 as D (6 bases). The ends were cut back, 6 bases at V and 7 bases at J, with 12 bases in the middle. Germline CDR1 is DFQATT and CDR2 is SNEGSKA (reference sequence). The CDR3 covers 11 residues. Here the CDR3 reads CSAAGGSEAFF. In DNA, the CDR3 is TGCAGTGCGGCTGGGGGCAGTGAAGCTTTCTTT.

The rearrangement joins TRBV28 to TRBJ1-4, with 9 nucleotides matching TRBD1. Germline V gene sequence: CDR1 MDHEN, CDR2 SYDVKM. The CDR3 extends over 15 amino acids. After removal of 5 bases from V and 7 bases from J, the junction contained 8 bases not matched to a gene. CDR3 bases: TGTGCCAGCAGTACCGGGACAGGGTCGATTGAAAAACTGTTTTTT. It yields the protein CASSTGTGSIEKLFF.

The chain employs TRBV6-5 and TRBJ1-1; possibly TRBD1 for D (6 bases). The germline V gene encodes CDR1 MNHEY and CDR2 SVGAGI. The ends were cut back, 8 bases at V and 2 bases at J, with 9 bases in the middle. The CDR3 consists of 12 residues. CDR3 nucleotides: TGTGCCAGCCCCGGGACAAACACTGAAGCTTTCTTT. This translates into CASPGTNTEAFF.

This clone showed up just a few times. The chain combines TRBV30 with TRBJ1-2, with a tentative D call TRBD1 (6 bases). V was shortened by 3 bases and J by 4 bases, with 12 bases between the two germline ends. CDR3 length: 13 residues. Germline values: CDR1 GTSNPN, CDR2 SVGIG (reference sequence). The CDR3 is CAWRETGTYGYTF. In DNA form, the CDR3 reads TGTGCCTGGAGGGAAACAGGGACCTATGGCTACACCTTC.

This sequence joins TRBV28 and TRBJ2-2, with 8 bases lining up with TRBD2. CDR1 MDHEN and CDR2 SYDVKM come from the germline V gene. Trimming took 10 bases from V and 5 from J; bases not matched to a gene: 6. The length of the CDR3 is 13 residues. CDR3 sequence reads: CAITSGQTGELFF. The CDR3 DNA is TGTGCCATTACTAGCGGACAAACCGGGGAGCTGTTTTTT. Full variable domain (missing parts from reference TRBV28 and TRBJ2-2): DVKVTQSSRYLVKRTGEKVFLECVQDMDHENMFWYRQDPGLGLRLIYFSYDVKMKEKGDIPEGYSVSREKKERFSLILESASTNQTSMYLCAITSGQTGELFFGEGSRLTVL.

The rearrangement links TRBV29-1 to TRBJ2-3, with 8 bases aligning to TRBD1. CDR3 length: 14 amino acids. From germline, CDR1 is SQVTM and CDR2 ANQGSEA. J was trimmed by 8 bases and V by 6 bases; bases with no gene match: 13. The CDR3 region has the DNA TGCAGCGTGGCCACAGGGGGTTTTGAGGGTACGCAGTATTTT. Translation: CSVATGGFEGTQYF.

The J gene is TRBJ2-1, the V gene TRBV7-6; 9 positions match TRBD2. Trimming took 4 bases from V and 4 from J; bases not matched to a gene: 5. The V gene's germline CDR1 is SGHVS and CDR2 FNYEAQ. The length of the CDR3 is 15 residues. CDR3 nucleotides: TGTGCCAGCAGCTCCACTAGCGGGTATTACAATGAGCAGTTCTTC. Amino acids: CASSSTSGYYNEQFF.

Remarks on this clone: In the same sample, other DNA sequences code for this CDR3. V gene TRBV19 combines with J gene TRBJ1-5; 7 nucleotides align to TRBD1. V was pared by 4 bases and J by 2 bases, with 5 bases of the junction left unmatched. This CDR3 is 15 amino acids long. Germline assignment: CDR1 LNHDA and CDR2 SQIVND (reference sequence). CDR3 nucleotide sequence: TGTGCCAGTAGTAGTAGACAGGGAGGCAATCAGCCCCAGCATTTT. Its protein is CASSSRQGGNQPQHF.

This clone has a single count. The chain is built from TRBV28 and TRBJ1-4; 7 bases line up with TRBD1. There are 14 residues in the CDR3. J was trimmed by 4 bases and V by 6 bases; bases with no gene match: 5. Per germline, CDR1 MDHEN and CDR2 SYDVKM. CDR3 sequence reads: CASSRDSGNEKLFF. DNA for the CDR3: TGTGCCAGCAGCCGGGACAGTGGTAATGAAAAACTGTTTTTT.

The chain couples TRBV4-1 to TRBJ2-1, with 13 bases matching TRBD2. The ends lost 2 bases at V and 9 bases at J; junction bases unmatched: 7. The germline V gene has CDR1 MGHRA and CDR2 YSYEKL. The CDR3 sequence is 16 residues long. CDR3 sequence (DNA): TGCGCCAGCAGCCAACGACTAGCGGGGGGCGGGAGTGAGCAGTTCTTC. Protein sequence: CASSQRLAGGGSEQFF.

V gene TRBV19 combines with J gene TRBJ1-1; D is uncertain. Deletions cut 4 bases from V and 6 bases from J, with 15 bases between. Germline lookup yields CDR1 LNHDA and CDR2 SQIVND (reference sequence). The CDR3 runs to 14 residues. CDR3 region: CASSNVPRRAEAFF. The CDR3 DNA sequence: TGTGCCAGTAGTAATGTTCCCAGGCGCGCTGAAGCTTTCTTT.

By its share, this clone is medium-sized. The rearrangement links TRBV25-1 to TRBJ2-7, with D perhaps TRBD1 (6 bases). The CDR3 has 12 residues. CDR1 and CDR2 from the germline V gene are MGHDK and SYGVNS. Trimming stripped 4 bases from V and 7 bases from J, with 11 bases between. The CDR3 sequence: CASSGQVWEQYF. The CDR3 DNA is TGTGCCAGCAGTGGACAGGTTTGGGAGCAGTACTTC.

The chain uses TRBV19 and TRBJ2-1; 9 bases agree with TRBD1. V lost 3 bases, J lost 15 bases, and 9 bases stayed unmatched. This CDR3 is built from 13 residues. Germline V gene lookup returns CDR1 LNHDA and CDR2 SQIVND (reference sequence). CDR3 loop: CASSISTGGDRFF. The CDR3 nucleotides are TGTGCCAGTAGTATCTCAACAGGGGGCGATCGGTTCTTC.

V is TRBV24-1 and J is TRBJ1-1; 7 bases are shared with TRBD1. Germline lookup yields CDR1 KGHDR and CDR2 SFDVKD. This CDR3 region has 14 residues. Trimming cost V 3 bases and J 4 bases; bases outside gene matches: 4. DNA for the CDR3: TGTGCCACCAGTGATACCGGGACAGCCACTGAAGCTTTCTTT. As protein: CATSDTGTATEAFF.

CDR3 coding DNA: TGTGCCAGCTCACCACCCAGACAGGGGGCAAGCACAGATACGCAGTATTTT. Residues: CASSPPRQGASTDTQYF. The chain carries TRBV18 and TRBJ2-3, with 10 positions matching TRBD1. The germline gives CDR1 KGHSH, CDR2 LQKENI. The CDR3 totals 17 residues. With 0 bases clipped from V and 0 bases from J, the junction kept 3 bases outside the gene matches.

The chain is built from TRBV5-1 and TRBJ2-1; D ambiguous. Germline assignment: CDR1 SGHRS and CDR2 YFSETQ. This CDR3 spans 13 amino acids. V lost 2 bases to trimming and J lost 2 bases, with 5 bases between them. CDR3 protein: CASSFQAYNEQFF. CDR3 bases: TGCGCCAGCAGCTTCCAGGCCTACAATGAGCAGTTCTTC.

The chain joins TRBV4-2 to TRBJ1-4, with a tentative D call TRBD1 (5 bases). The CDR3 sequence is 18 residues long. Germline V gives CDR1 LGHNA, CDR2 YNFKEQ. Trimming took 4 bases from V and 4 from J, leaving 22 bases between them. The CDR3 coding sequence is TGTGCCAGCAGCCCTCGGGTAACGACGGGGGGAGTTAATGAAAAACTGTTTTTT. It yields the protein CASSPRVTTGGVNEKLFF.

This chain links TRBV30 with TRBJ1-1; maybe TRBD1 (5 bases). Trimming removed 1 base from V and 7 bases from J, with 16 bases in between. The germline V gene encodes CDR1 GTSNPN and CDR2 SVGIG (reference sequence). The CDR3 totals 14 residues. The CDR3 reads CAWSDGDRQIEAFF. CDR3 bases: TGTGCCTGGAGTGACGGTGACAGACAAATTGAAGCTTTCTTT.

This clone showed up just once. The rearrangement links TRBV10-3 to TRBJ1-1, with TRBD1 matching 7 bases. Germline trimming cut 8 bases from V and 0 bases from J; bases unmatched to any gene: 3. This CDR3 comprises 13 residues. Germline CDR1 is ENHRY and CDR2 is SYGVKD. DNA for the CDR3: TGTGCCATCGGGGGACAGTTGAACACTGAAGCTTTCTTT. Its translation is CAIGGQLNTEAFF.

This rearrangement joins TRBV5-1 to TRBJ2-1; D may be TRBD2 (5 bases). This CDR3 has 13 amino acids. V dropped 2 bases and J dropped 9 bases, with 12 bases sitting between them. The germline V gene encodes CDR1 SGHRS and CDR2 YFSETQ. This CDR3 reads CASSLITGIEQFF. The CDR3, as DNA: TGCGCCAGCAGCTTAATAACGGGAATTGAGCAGTTCTTC.